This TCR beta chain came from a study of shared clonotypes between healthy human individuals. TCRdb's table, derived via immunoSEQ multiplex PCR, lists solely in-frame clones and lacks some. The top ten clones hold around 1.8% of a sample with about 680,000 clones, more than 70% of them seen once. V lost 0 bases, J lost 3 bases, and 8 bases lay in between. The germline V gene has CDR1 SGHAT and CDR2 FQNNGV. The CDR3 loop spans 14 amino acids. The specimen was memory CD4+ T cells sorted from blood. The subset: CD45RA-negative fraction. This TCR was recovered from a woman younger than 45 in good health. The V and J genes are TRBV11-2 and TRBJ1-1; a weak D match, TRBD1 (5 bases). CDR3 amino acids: CASSLDRAHTEAFF. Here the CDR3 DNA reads TGTGCCAGCAGCTTAGACAGGGCTCACACTGAAGCTTTCTTT.